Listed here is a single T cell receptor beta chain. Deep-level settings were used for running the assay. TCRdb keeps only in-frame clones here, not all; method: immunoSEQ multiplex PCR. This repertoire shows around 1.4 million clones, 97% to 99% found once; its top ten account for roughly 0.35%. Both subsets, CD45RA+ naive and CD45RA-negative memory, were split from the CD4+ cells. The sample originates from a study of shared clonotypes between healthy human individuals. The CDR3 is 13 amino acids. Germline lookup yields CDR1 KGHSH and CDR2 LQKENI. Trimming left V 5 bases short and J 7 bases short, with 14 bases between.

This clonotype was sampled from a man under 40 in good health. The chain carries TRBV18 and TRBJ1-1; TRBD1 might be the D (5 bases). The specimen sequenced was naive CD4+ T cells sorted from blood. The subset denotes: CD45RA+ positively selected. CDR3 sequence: CASSGRDFGEAFF. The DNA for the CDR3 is TGTGCCAGCTCAGGCCGGGACTTTGGTGAAGCTTTCTTT.